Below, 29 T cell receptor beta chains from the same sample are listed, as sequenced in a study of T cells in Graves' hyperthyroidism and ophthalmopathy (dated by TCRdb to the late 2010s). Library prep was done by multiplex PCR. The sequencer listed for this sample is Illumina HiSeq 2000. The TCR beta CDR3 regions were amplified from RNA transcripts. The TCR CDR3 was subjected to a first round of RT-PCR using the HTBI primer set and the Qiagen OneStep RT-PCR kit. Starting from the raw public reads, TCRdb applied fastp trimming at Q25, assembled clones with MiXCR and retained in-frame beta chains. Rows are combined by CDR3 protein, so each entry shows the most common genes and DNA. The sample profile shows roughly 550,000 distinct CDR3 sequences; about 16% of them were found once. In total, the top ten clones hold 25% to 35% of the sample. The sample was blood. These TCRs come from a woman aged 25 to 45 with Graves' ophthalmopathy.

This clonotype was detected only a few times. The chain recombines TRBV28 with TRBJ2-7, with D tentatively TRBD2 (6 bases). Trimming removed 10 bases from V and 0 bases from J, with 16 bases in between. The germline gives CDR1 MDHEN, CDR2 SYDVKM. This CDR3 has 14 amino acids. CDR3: CATCFLSGSYEQYF. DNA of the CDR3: TGTGCCACCTGTTTTCTTAGCGGCTCCTACGAGCAGTACTTC. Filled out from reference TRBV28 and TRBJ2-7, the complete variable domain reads DVKVTQSSRYLVKRTGEKVFLECVQDMDHENMFWYRQDPGLGLRLIYFSYDVKMKEKGDIPEGYSVSREKKERFSLILESASTNQTSMYLCATCFLSGSYEQYFGPGTRLTVT.

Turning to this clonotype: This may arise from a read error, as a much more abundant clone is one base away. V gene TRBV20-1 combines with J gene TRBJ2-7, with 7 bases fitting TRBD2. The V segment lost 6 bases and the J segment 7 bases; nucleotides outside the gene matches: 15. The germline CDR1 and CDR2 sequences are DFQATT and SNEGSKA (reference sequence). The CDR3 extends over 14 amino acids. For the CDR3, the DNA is TGCAGTGCCGAGCGGGAAGGGGTAGGCAATGAGCAGTACTTC. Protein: CSAEREGVGNEQYF.

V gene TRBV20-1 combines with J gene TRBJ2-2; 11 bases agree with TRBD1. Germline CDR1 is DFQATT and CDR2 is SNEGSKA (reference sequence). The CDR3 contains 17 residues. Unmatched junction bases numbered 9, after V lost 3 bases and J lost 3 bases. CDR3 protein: CSARGGGQGADTGELFF. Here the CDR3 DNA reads TGCAGTGCTAGGGGGGGAGGACAGGGGGCGGACACCGGGGAGCTGTTTTTT.

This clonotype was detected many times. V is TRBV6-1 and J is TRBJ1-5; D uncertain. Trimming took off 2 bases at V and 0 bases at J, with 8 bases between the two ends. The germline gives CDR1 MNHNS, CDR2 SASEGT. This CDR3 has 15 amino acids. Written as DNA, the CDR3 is TGTGCCAGCAGTGAAAGCCAGCTTAGCAATCAGCCCCAGCATTTT. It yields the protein CASSESQLSNQPQHF.

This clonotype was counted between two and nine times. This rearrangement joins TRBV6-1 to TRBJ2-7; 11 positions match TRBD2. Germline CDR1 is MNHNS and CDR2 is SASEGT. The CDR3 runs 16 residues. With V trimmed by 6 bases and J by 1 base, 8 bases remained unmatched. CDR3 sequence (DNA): TGTGCCAGCAGGGAAACTAGCGGGAGATCTTCCTACGAGCAGTACTTC. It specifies CASRETSGRSSYEQYF.

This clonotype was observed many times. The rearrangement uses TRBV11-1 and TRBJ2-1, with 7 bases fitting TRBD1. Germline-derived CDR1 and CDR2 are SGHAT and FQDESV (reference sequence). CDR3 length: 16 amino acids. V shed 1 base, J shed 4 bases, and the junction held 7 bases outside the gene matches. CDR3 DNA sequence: TGTGCCAGCAGCTTAGAGGGGCCAGGGGGATACAATGAGCAGTTCTTC. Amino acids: CASSLEGPGGYNEQFF.

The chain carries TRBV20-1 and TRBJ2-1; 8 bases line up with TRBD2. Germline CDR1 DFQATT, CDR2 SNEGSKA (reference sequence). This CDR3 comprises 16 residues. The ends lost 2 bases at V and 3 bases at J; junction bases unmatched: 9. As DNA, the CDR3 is TGCAGTGCTAGATCGCATTCCGGGACTAGCTACAATGAGCAGTTCTTC. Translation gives CSARSHSGTSYNEQFF.

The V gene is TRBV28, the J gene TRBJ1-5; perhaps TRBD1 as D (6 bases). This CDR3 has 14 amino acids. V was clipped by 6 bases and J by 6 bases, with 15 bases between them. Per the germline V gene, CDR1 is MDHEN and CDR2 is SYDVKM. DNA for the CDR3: TGTGCCAGCAGCTATACAACAGGGATTCAGCCCCAGCATTTT. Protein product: CASSYTTGIQPQHF.

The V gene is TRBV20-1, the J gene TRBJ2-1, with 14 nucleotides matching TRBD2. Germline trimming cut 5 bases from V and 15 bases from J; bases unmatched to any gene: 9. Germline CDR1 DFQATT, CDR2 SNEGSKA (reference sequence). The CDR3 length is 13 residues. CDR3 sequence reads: CSAGTSGRGGGFF. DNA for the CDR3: TGCAGTGCTGGGACTAGCGGGAGAGGGGGGGGGTTCTTC.

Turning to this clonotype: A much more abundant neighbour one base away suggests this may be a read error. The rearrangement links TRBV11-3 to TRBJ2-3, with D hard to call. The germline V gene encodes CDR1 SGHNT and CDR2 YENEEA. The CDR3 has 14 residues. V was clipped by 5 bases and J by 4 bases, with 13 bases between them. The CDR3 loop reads CASSTDMAPDTQYF. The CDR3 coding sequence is TGTGCCAGCAGCACAGACATGGCCCCAGATACGCAGTATTTT.

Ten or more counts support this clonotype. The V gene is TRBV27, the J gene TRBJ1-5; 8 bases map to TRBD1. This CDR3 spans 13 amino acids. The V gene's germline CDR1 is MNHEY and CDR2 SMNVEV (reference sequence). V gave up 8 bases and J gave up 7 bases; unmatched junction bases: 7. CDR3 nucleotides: TGTGCCAGCGGGTCCCCAGGGGGCCAGCCCCAGCATTTT. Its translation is CASGSPGGQPQHF.

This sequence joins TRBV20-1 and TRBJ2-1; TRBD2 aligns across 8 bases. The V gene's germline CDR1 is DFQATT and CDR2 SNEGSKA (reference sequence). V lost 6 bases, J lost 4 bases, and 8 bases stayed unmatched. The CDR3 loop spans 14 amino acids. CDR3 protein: CSATGTSVYNEQFF. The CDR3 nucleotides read TGCAGTGCCACAGGGACTAGTGTATACAATGAGCAGTTCTTC.

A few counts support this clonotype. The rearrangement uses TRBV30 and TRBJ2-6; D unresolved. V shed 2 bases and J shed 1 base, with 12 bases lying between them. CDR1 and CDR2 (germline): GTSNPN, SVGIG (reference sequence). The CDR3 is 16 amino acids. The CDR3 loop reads CAWSLGLLSGANVLTF. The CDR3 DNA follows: TGTGCCTGGAGTCTGGGCCTTCTTTCTGGGGCCAACGTCCTGACTTTC.

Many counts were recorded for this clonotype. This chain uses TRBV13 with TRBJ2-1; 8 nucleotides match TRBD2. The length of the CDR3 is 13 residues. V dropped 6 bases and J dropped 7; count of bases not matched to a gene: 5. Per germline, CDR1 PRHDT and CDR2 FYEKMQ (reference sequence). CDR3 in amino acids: CASRGTSWNEQFF. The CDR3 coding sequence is TGTGCCAGCAGGGGGACTAGTTGGAATGAGCAGTTCTTC.

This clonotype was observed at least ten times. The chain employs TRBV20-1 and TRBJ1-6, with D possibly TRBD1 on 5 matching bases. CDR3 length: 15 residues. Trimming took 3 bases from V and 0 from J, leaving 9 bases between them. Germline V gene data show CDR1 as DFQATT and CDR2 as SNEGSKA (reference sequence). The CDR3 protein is CSASRDSSYNSPLHF. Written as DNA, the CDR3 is TGCAGTGCTAGCCGCGACAGCTCCTATAATTCACCCCTCCACTTT.

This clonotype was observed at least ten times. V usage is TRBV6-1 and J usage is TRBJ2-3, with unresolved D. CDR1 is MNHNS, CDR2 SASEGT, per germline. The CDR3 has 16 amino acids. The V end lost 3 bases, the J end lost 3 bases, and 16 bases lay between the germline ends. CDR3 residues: CASSEWMGPYTDTQYF. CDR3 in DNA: TGTGCCAGCAGTGAGTGGATGGGCCCCTATACAGATACGCAGTATTTT.

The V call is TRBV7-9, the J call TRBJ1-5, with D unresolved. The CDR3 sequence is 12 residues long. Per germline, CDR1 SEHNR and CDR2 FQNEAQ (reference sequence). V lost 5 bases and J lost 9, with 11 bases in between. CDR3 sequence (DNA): TGTGCCAGCAGCCCACCTGGTGGGCCCCAGCATTTT. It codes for CASSPPGGPQHF.

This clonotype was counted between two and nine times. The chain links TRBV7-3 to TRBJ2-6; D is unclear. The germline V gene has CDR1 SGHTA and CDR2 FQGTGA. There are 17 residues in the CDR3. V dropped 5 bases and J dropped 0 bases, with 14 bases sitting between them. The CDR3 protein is CASSPSRQTSGANVLTF. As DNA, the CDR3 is TGTGCCAGCAGCCCTAGTAGGCAGACCTCTGGGGCCAACGTCCTGACTTTC.

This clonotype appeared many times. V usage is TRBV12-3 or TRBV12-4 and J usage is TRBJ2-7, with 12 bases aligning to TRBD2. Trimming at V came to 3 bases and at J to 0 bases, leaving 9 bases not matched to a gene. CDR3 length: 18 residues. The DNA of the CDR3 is TGTGCCAGCAGTTTGGTCCTAGCGGGAGGGCCGCTCTCCTACGAGCAGTACTTC. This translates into CASSLVLAGGPLSYEQYF.

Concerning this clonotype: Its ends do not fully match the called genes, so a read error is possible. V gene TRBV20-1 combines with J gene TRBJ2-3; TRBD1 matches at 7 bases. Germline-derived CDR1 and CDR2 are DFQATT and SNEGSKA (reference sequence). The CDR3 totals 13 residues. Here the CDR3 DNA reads TGCAGTGCTGGAGACAGGGCGCAAGATACGCAGTATTTT. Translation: CSAGDRAQDTQYF.

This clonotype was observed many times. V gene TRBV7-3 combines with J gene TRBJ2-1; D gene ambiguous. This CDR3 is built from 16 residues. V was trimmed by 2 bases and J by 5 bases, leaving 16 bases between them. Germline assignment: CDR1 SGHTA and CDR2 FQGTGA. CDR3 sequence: CASSLQPHIVDNEQFF. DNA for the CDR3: TGTGCCAGCAGCTTACAACCCCATATTGTCGACAATGAGCAGTTCTTC.

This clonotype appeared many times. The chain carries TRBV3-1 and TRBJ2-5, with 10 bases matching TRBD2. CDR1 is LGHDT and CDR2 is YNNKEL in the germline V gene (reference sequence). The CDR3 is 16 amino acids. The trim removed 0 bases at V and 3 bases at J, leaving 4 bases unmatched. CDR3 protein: CASSQDLAGEEETQYF. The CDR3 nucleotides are TGTGCCAGCAGCCAAGATCTAGCGGGAGAGGAAGAGACCCAGTACTTC.

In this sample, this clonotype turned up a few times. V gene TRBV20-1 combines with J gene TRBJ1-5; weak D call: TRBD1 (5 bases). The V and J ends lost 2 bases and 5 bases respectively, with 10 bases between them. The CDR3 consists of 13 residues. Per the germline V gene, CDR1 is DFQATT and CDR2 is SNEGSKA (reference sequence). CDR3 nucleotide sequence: TGCAGTGCTAGACAGGGTGGGGATCAGCCCCAGCATTTT. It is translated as CSARQGGDQPQHF.

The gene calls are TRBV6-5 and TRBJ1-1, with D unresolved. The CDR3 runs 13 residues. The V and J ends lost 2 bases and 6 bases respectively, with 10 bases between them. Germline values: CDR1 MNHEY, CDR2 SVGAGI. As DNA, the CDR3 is TGTGCCAGCAGTTACGGCGCCGGGTCTGAAGCTTTCTTT. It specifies CASSYGAGSEAFF.

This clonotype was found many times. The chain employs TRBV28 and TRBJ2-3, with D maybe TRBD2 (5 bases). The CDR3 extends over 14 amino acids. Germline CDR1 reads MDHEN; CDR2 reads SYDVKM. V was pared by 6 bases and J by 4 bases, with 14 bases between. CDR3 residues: CASRVGSLPDTQYF. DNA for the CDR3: TGTGCCAGCAGGGTAGGGAGTCTGCCAGATACGCAGTATTTT.

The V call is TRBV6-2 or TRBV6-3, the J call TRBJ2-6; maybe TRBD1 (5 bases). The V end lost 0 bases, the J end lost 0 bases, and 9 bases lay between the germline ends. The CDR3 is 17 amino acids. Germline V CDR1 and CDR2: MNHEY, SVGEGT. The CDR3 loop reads CASSYSSGPSGANVLTF. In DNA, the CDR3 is TGTGCCAGCAGTTACTCGTCAGGGCCCTCTGGGGCCAACGTCCTGACTTTC.

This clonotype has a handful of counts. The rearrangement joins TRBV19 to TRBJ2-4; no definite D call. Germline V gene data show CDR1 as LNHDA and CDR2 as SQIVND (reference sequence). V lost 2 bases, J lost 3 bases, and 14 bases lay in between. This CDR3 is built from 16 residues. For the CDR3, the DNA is TGTGCCAGTAGTATAATATGGCGCGGAAGCAAAAACATTCAGTACTTC. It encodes CASSIIWRGSKNIQYF.

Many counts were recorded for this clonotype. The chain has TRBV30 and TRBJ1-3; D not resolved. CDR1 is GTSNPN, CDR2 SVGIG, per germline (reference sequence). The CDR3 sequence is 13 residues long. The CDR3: CANHGEAGNTIYF. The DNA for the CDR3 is TGTGCTAACCACGGCGAGGCTGGAAACACCATATATTTT.

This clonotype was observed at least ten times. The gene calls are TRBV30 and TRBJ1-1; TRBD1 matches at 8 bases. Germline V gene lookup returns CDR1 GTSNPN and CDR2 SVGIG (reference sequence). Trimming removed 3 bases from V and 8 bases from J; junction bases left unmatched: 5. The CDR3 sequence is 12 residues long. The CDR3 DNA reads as TGTGCCTGGAGGGACAGGGCTACCGAAGCTTTCTTT. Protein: CAWRDRATEAFF.